These T cell receptor beta chains were read from a single sample in a study of cytomegalovirus exposure and HLA in healthy donors. Repertoires were generated with immunoSEQ multiplex PCR, while TCRdb's copy carries only in-frame clones and drops some. Of roughly 170,000 clones in the sample, 80% were seen once. What was sequenced was PBMCs. The receptors stem from a boy between 5 and 17 years old in good health and CMV-seronegative. CDR3s include the opening cysteine and the closing phenylalanine or tryptophan. The D gene is left open where the match is weak. Expanded clones are given a class, and other clones once, few, many or no size at all.

NA TRBJ2-1 TRBV5-1 NA CASSLGGEQFF TGCGCCAGCAGCTTAGGCGGAGAGCAGTTCTTC
TRBD1 TRBJ1-2 TRBV6-5 few CASSYSPTGEIGGYTF TGTGCCAGCAGTTACTCCCCGACAGGGGAGATTGGGGGCTACACCTTC
NA TRBJ2-7 TRBV5-1 NA CASSLAASAGRPYEQYF TGCGCCAGCAGCTTGGCCGCGTCGGCAGGTAGGCCGTACGAGCAGTACTTC
TRBD2 TRBJ2-7 TRBV5-6 NA CASSLLPRAGAYEQYF TGTGCCAGCAGCTTGCTCCCCAGGGCGGGGGCCTACGAGCAGTACTTC
NA TRBJ2-5 TRBV30 once CAWSRSGQETQYF TGTGCCTGGAGTAGGAGCGGGCAAGAGACCCAGTACTTC
TRBD1 TRBJ1-1 TRBV11-2 few CASRPWGQTNTEAFF TGTGCCAGCAGACCCTGGGGACAGACGAACACTGAAGCTTTCTTT
TRBD1 TRBJ1-1 TRBV6-5 NA CASSRDSEAFF TGTGCCAGCAGTCGGGACAGTGAAGCTTTCTTT
NA TRBJ1-1 TRBV30 NA CAWSVRGLNTEAFF TGTGCCTGGAGTGTACGGGGGTTGAACACTGAAGCTTTCTTT
NA TRBJ1-3 TRBV19 NA CASSIGAASGNTIYF TGTGCCAGTAGTATTGGGGCGGCATCCGGAAACACCATATATTTT
TRBD1 TRBJ2-7 TRBV30 NA CAWSGGDRGPREQYF TGTGCCTGGAGTGGAGGAGACAGGGGGCCGAGGGAGCAGTACTTC
TRBD1 TRBJ1-1 TRBV10-3 few CAISEQGAHTEAFF TGTGCCATCAGTGAACAGGGGGCGCACACTGAAGCTTTCTTT
TRBD2 TRBJ2-7 TRBV7-2 NA CASSLRSGRAQGEQYF TGTGCCAGCAGCTTACGTAGCGGGAGAGCTCAAGGAGAGCAGTACTTC
NA TRBJ2-1 TRBV25-1 NA CATLADGFRGEQFF TGTGCCACCCTCGCCGACGGTTTTAGGGGTGAGCAGTTCTTC
TRBD1 TRBJ1-1 TRBV5-1 NA CASSSLTGDTEAFF TGCGCCAGCAGCTCGTTGACAGGGGACACTGAAGCTTTCTTT
TRBD1 TRBJ2-1 TRBV7-3 few CASSPRTGSSYNEQFF TGTGCCAGCAGCCCGCGGACAGGGAGCTCCTACAATGAGCAGTTCTTC
TRBD2 TRBJ2-1 TRBV9 NA CASSALPSSGIYNEQFF TGTGCCAGCAGCGCACTCCCATCTAGCGGGATCTACAATGAGCAGTTCTTC
NA TRBJ1-2 TRBV7-9 NA CASSSTRGPATVGYTF TGTGCCAGCAGCTCCACGCGGGGGCCCGCTACAGTTGGCTACACCTTC
TRBD1 TRBJ2-5 TRBV9 NA CASSVARQGQTQYF TGTGCCAGCAGCGTAGCCAGACAGGGACAGACCCAGTACTTC
TRBD1 TRBJ1-2 TRBV6-5 NA CASSIGTGLYGYTF TGTGCCAGCAGTATCGGGACAGGGCTATATGGCTACACCTTC
TRBD2 TRBJ2-5 TRBV5-1 NA CASSLGVGTNGETQYF TGCGCCAGCAGCTTAGGAGTCGGGACTAATGGGGAGACCCAGTACTTC
TRBD1 TRBJ1-1 TRBV7-9 NA CASSLSSHRTGDEAFF TGTGCCAGCAGCTTATCGTCCCACCGGACAGGCGATGAAGCTTTCTTT
TRBD2 TRBJ2-3 TRBV7-6 NA CASSIRLAGDTDTQYF TGTGCCAGCAGCATCCGACTAGCGGGGGACACAGATACGCAGTATTTT
NA TRBJ2-1 TRBV6-5 NA CASSHRQGIHNEQFF TGTGCCAGCAGTCACAGGCAGGGAATCCACAATGAGCAGTTCTTC
NA TRBJ1-4 TRBV2 few CASSEGFRKLFF TGTGCCAGCAGTGAAGGTTTCCGAAAACTGTTTTTT
NA TRBJ2-7 TRBV4-1 NA CASSLGGSPYEQYF TGCGCCAGCAGCCTCGGCGGGTCTCCCTACGAGCAGTACTTC
TRBD2 TRBJ2-1 TRBV6-1 NA CASSESLAGGHEQFF TGTGCCAGCAGTGAAAGTCTAGCGGGGGGCCATGAGCAGTTCTTC
NA TRBJ2-3 TRBV5-1 NA CASSYRDNTDTQYF TGCGCCAGCAGCTACCGGGATAACACAGATACGCAGTATTTT